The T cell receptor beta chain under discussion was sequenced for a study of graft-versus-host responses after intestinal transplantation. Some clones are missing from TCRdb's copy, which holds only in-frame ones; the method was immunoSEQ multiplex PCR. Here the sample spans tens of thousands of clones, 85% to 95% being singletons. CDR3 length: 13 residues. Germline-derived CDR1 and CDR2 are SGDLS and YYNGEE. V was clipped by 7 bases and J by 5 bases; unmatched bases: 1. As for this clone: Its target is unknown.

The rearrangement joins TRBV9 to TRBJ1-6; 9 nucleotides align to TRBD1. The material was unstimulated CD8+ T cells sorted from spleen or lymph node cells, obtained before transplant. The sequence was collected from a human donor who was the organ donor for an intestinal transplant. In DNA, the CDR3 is TGTGCCAGCGGGGACAGGGATAATTCACCCCTCCACTTT. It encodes CASGDRDNSPLHF.